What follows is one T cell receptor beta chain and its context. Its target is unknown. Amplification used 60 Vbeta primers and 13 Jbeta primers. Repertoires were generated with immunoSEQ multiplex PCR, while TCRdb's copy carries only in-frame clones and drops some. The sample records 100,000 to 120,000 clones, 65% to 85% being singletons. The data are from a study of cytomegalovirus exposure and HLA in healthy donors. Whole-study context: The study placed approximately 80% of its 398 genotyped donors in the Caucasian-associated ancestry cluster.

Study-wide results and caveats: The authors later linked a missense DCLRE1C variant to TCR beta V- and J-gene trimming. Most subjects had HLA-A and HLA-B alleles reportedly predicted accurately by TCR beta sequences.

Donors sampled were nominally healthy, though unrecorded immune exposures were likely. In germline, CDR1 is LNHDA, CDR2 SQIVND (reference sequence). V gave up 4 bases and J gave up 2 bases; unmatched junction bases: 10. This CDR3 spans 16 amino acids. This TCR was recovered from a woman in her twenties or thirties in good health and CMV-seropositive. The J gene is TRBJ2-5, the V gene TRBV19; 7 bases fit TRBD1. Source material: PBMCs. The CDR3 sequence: CASSTRKDRLQETQYF. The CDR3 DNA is TGTGCCAGTAGTACCCGAAAGGACAGGTTACAAGAGACCCAGTACTTC.